Included here is one T cell receptor beta chain sequence, with context. These data are taken from a study of control samples from healthy donors and cancer patients. Sequenced by immunoSEQ multiplex PCR; TCRdb stores in-frame clones only, minus some. This sample has roughly 130,000 clones, with 80% to 95% found just once. The CDR3 is made up of 13 amino acids. V gave up 6 bases and J gave up 7 bases, with 13 bases separating them. The germline gives CDR1 MNHEY, CDR2 SVGAGI. The sequenced material came from blood. This clonotype was obtained from a man between 18 and 35 years old in good health. The chain joins TRBV6-5 to TRBJ2-1, with D perhaps TRBD1 (5 bases). The CDR3 sequence is CASSPDRMNEQFF. The DNA of the CDR3 is TGTGCCAGCAGCCCAGACAGAATGAATGAGCAGTTCTTC.